The clone carrying this T cell receptor beta chain showed up just a few times. Its antigen is unidentified. Specified time point: patch test 2, 6 weeks after DPC sensitization. Treatment specified: therapeutic diphenylcyclopropenone sensitization with weekly scalp DPC. TCRdb analysed the RACE reads with MiXCR anew, one entry per CDR3 protein. The sample gives about 85,000 distinct CDR3 sequences, under 14% of which show up once; about 1.6% is in the top ten. The V and J ends lost 3 bases and 7 bases respectively, with 11 bases between them. Germline V gives CDR1 SGDLS, CDR2 YYNGEE. CDR3 length: 13 amino acids. The data originate from a study of human T cells and chemical hapten exposure. Study-wide results and limits: PT1 expanded TCR counts and patch test score correlated positively. TCRs whose frequency exceeded 1 in 1000 remained the same following DPC sensitization.

Sequenced here: whole blood, sampled in connection with sensitization to the hapten diphenylcyclopropenone (DPC). The gene calls are TRBV9 and TRBJ2-1; tentatively, D is TRBD2 (5 bases). The sequence was collected from a man in his late teens or twenties with alopecia areata. Some clones in this sample may be carry-over from other donors' samples. The CDR3 here is CASSALTSNEQFF. In DNA form, the CDR3 reads TGTGCCAGCAGCGCCCTAACTAGTAATGAGCAGTTCTTC.